These 15 T cell receptor beta chains share one sample of origin, sequenced in a study of response to subunit inactivated influenza vaccine. TCRdb analysed the RT-PCR reads with MiXCR anew, one entry per CDR3 protein. The sample has about 480,000 distinct CDR3 sequences; 11% are singletons. The source was PBMCs from blood, collected roughly 48 days after vaccination. The source is a man aged 50 or older who received an inactivated influenza vaccine.

Note on this clonotype: The junction and the germline gene differ at one end; a read error may be behind it. The rearrangement links TRBV6-5 to TRBJ2-7; D possibly corresponds to TRBD2 (5 bases). The CDR3 has 12 residues. CDR1 is MNHEY, CDR2 SVGAGI, per germline. DNA of the CDR3: TGTGCCAGCAGTAAATCATCCGGGGTAGAAATATTC. It specifies CASSKSSGVEIF.

CDR3 loop: CASSQTGRRSSGNTIYF. Here the CDR3 DNA reads TGTGCCAGCAGCCAGACAGGCCGACGTTCCTCTGGAAACACCATATATTTT. The chain carries TRBV14 and TRBJ1-3; perhaps TRBD1 as D (6 bases). V lost 3 bases and J 0 bases, leaving 15 bases between the germline ends. CDR3 size: 17 residues. Germline V gives CDR1 SGHDN, CDR2 FVKESK. The full variable domain, rest sourced from reference TRBV14 and TRBJ1-3, is EAGVTQFPSHSVIEKGQTVTLRCDPISGHDNLYWYRRVMGKEIKFLLHFVKESKQDESGMPNNRFLAERTGGTYSTLKVQPAELEDSGVYFCASSQTGRRSSGNTIYFGEGSWLTVV.

Many counts were recorded for this clonotype. The rearrangement links TRBV7-8 to TRBJ2-7, with D hard to call. V lost 1 base, J lost 4 bases, and 11 bases lay in between. The CDR3 totals 14 residues. CDR1 and CDR2 from the germline V gene are SGHVS and FQNEAQ. The CDR3: CASSLGPELYEQYF. DNA of the CDR3: TGTGCCAGCAGCTTAGGCCCAGAGTTATACGAGCAGTACTTC.

In this sample, this clonotype turned up many times. The V gene is TRBV7-9, the J gene TRBJ2-5, with unresolved D. Per germline, CDR1 SEHNR and CDR2 FQNEAQ (reference sequence). The CDR3 has 12 amino acids. The V and J ends lost 4 bases and 7 bases respectively, with 10 bases between them. CDR3: CASSSGFGTQYF. Written as DNA, the CDR3 is TGTGCCAGCAGCTCTGGGTTCGGGACCCAGTACTTC.

This clonotype was found a few times. CDR3 loop: CSARQRETQYF. CDR3 DNA: TGCAGTGCTAGGCAGCGTGAGACCCAGTACTTC. The chain uses TRBV20-1 and TRBJ2-5; D call uncertain. The CDR3 extends over 11 amino acids. Germline CDR1 DFQATT, CDR2 SNEGSKA (reference sequence). Between the trimmed V and J ends, which lost 3 bases and 5 bases, there was a span of 7 bases.

This chain connects TRBV4-2 to TRBJ2-1, with D maybe TRBD2 (6 bases). With 0 bases removed from V and 0 bases from J, the gap between germline ends came to 9 bases. The CDR3 sequence is 16 residues long. Germline V gene lookup returns CDR1 LGHNA and CDR2 YNFKEQ. The CDR3 spells CASSQEEGSSYNEQFF. CDR3 coding DNA: TGTGCCAGCAGCCAAGAGGAGGGGAGCTCCTACAATGAGCAGTTCTTC.

This clonotype was counted many times. This chain joins TRBV10-3 and TRBJ2-7; 8 nucleotides line up with TRBD1. Germline V lookup: CDR1 ENHRY, CDR2 SYGVKD. CDR3 size: 14 residues. After removal of 7 bases from V and 1 base from J, the junction contained 6 bases not matched to a gene. Here the CDR3 reads CAINPGQGSYEQYF. The DNA of the CDR3 is TGTGCCATCAATCCAGGACAGGGTTCCTACGAGCAGTACTTC.

For this clonotype: Since a much larger clone is just one base distant, this may be a read error. V and J are TRBV15 and TRBJ1-2, with D possibly matching TRBD1 (6 bases). CDR3 length equals 12 residues. Germline assignment: CDR1 LNHNV and CDR2 YYDKDF (reference sequence). DNA of the CDR3: TGTGCCACCAGCAGAGATCACGGGGGCTACATCTTC. Translation gives CATSRDHGGYIF.

V gene TRBV10-3 combines with J gene TRBJ1-2; D is possibly TRBD1 (6 bases). V was clipped by 6 bases and J by 2 bases, with 10 bases between them. There are 13 residues in the CDR3. Germline-derived CDR1 and CDR2 are ENHRY and SYGVKD. The CDR3 here is CAISAGTNYGYTF. CDR3 sequence (DNA): TGTGCCATCAGCGCCGGGACAAACTATGGCTACACCTTC.

This clonotype was seen many times. The gene calls are TRBV10-3 and TRBJ2-7; maybe TRBD2 (5 bases). V was shortened by 6 bases and J by 6 bases, with 9 bases between the two germline ends. This CDR3 has 11 amino acids. Per germline, CDR1 ENHRY and CDR2 SYGVKD. The CDR3: CAISRGSEQYF. For the CDR3, the DNA is TGTGCCATCAGCCGAGGGAGCGAGCAGTACTTC.

Many counts were recorded for this clonotype. The chain joins TRBV5-1 to TRBJ1-1; 12 bases line up with TRBD1. This CDR3 comprises 13 residues. Germline trimming cut 6 bases from V and 8 bases from J; bases unmatched to any gene: 5. CDR1 is SGHRS and CDR2 is YFSETQ in the germline V gene. CDR3 sequence reads: CASIGTGGSEAFF. The CDR3 nucleotides are TGCGCCAGCATTGGGACAGGGGGCTCCGAAGCTTTCTTT.

This clonotype was picked up a small number of times. This chain links TRBV7-8 with TRBJ1-5; D ambiguous. Per the germline V gene, CDR1 is SGHVS and CDR2 is FQNEAQ. The CDR3 loop spans 16 amino acids. The germline V and J ends were trimmed by 5 bases and 0 bases, with 14 bases remaining between them. CDR3 in DNA: TGTGCCAGCAGCCCTAGGGTCCCAGATAGCAATCAGCCCCAGCATTTT. Residues: CASSPRVPDSNQPQHF.

This clonotype occurred a few times. The chain is built from TRBV5-1 and TRBJ2-5; TRBD1 is a possible D gene (6 bases). CDR1 SGHRS and CDR2 YFSETQ come from the germline V gene. This CDR3 has 13 residues. Between the trimmed V and J ends, which lost 6 bases and 2 bases, there was a span of 11 bases. This CDR3 is CASTFGQQETQYF. In DNA form, the CDR3 reads TGCGCCAGCACCTTTGGACAGCAAGAGACCCAGTACTTC.

This clonotype was recorded a few times. J is TRBJ2-7 and V is TRBV21-1; the tabulated D call, TRBD1, remains unverified against the DNA. TRBV21-1 is given as a pseudogene. CDR3 length equals 16 residues. The CDR3 sequence is CASSFQDRSQTYEQYF. In DNA, the CDR3 is TGTGCCAGCAGCTTTCAGGACAGGTCCCAAACCTACGAGCAGTACTTC.

Ten or more counts support this clonotype. The chain recombines TRBV7-8 with TRBJ1-1; D call uncertain. This CDR3 is 12 amino acids long. Per the germline V gene, CDR1 is SGHVS and CDR2 is FQNEAQ. Trimming took 8 bases from V and 2 from J, leaving 9 bases between them. The CDR3 here is CASGPVNTEAFF. The CDR3 coding sequence is TGTGCCAGCGGGCCAGTTAACACTGAAGCTTTCTTT.